This TCR beta chain was recorded in a study of shared clonotypes between healthy human individuals. This CDR3 region has 14 residues. Germline V CDR1 and CDR2: MNHEY, SVGAGI. With regard to this clone: A junction end diverges from the germline sequence, so it may reflect a read error.

Sequencing was performed with immunoSEQ multiplex PCR; in TCRdb, only in-frame clones are kept and a portion is missing. This sample carries millions of clones, 93% of them seen once, and the ten largest clones take 0.39%. The material sequenced was naive CD4+ T cells from PBMCs. Subset noted: CD45RA+ positively selected. The V call is TRBV6-5, the J call TRBJ1-2; D remains ambiguous. This TCR was sampled from a man in his late teens or twenties in good health. Some clones in this sample may be carry-over from other donors' samples. CDR3 sequence reads: CASSYSIGYYSYTF. The DNA for the CDR3 is TGTGCCAGCAGTTACTCGATCGGATACTATAGCTACACCTTC.